Following are 13 T cell receptor beta chains from one sample sequenced in a study of T cell responses to AZD1222 COVID-19 vaccine. The table came from immunoSEQ multiplex PCR; TCRdb's copy has only in-frame clones and leaves some out. This table holds about 180,000 clones, around nine tenths found once. Material: peripheral blood, obtained on day 0 of AZD1222 vaccination. The origin of the receptors is an adult in good health.

The J gene is TRBJ2-1, the V gene TRBV4-2; D gene unclear. Trimming removed 0 bases at V and 10 bases at J, with 10 bases between. CDR1 LGHNA and CDR2 YNFKEQ come from the germline V gene. This CDR3 is 13 amino acids long. The CDR3 DNA reads as TGTGCCAGCAGCCAAGATCAATGGCGGGAGCAGTTCTTC. Its translation is CASSQDQWREQFF.

V usage is TRBV10-1 and J usage is TRBJ2-7; 7 bases match TRBD1. V lost 6 bases, J lost 6 bases, and 11 bases stayed unmatched. The CDR3 has 14 amino acids. CDR1 WNHNN and CDR2 SYGVQD come from the germline V gene (reference sequence). This chain's CDR3 is CASSLNDREREQYV. CDR3 sequence (DNA): TGCGCCAGCAGCTTGAATGACAGGGAACGCGAGCAGTACGTC.

V gene TRBV20-1 combines with J gene TRBJ2-2; weak D call: TRBD1 (6 bases). Looked up from germline, CDR1 is DFQATT and CDR2 is SNEGSKA (reference sequence). The CDR3 has 15 amino acids. Trimming took 3 bases from V and 2 from J, leaving 13 bases between them. The CDR3 here is CSASAGTTNTGELFF. The CDR3, as DNA: TGCAGTGCTAGTGCCGGGACAACTAACACCGGGGAGCTGTTTTTT.

The chain combines TRBV6-1 with TRBJ2-7, with 10 bases that match TRBD2. The CDR3 covers 16 residues. CDR1 is MNHNS and CDR2 is SASEGT in the germline V gene. Trimming cost V 2 bases and J 0 bases; bases outside gene matches: 4. CDR3 region: CASSEISGGHSYEQYV. The CDR3 DNA reads as TGTGCCAGCAGTGAAATTAGCGGGGGGCACTCCTACGAGCAGTACGTC.

V usage is TRBV7-7 and J usage is TRBJ2-1, with D possibly called TRBD1 or TRBD2 (5 bases each). This CDR3 contains 14 residues. CDR1 and CDR2 (germline): SSHAT, FNYEAQ (reference sequence). The V and J ends lost 3 bases and 9 bases respectively, with 15 bases between them. CDR3 DNA: TGTGCCAGCAGCTTGGGGGACGGGTCGAGTGAGCAGTTCTTC. The encoded protein is CASSLGDGSSEQFF.

The chain uses TRBV18 and TRBJ2-7, with no clear D. This CDR3 comprises 13 residues. CDR1 and CDR2 from the germline V gene are KGHSH and LQKENI. V gave up 6 bases and J gave up 0 bases, with 9 bases separating them. The CDR3 sequence is CASSYYSSYEQYV. The CDR3 DNA is TGTGCCAGCTCGTACTATAGCTCCTACGAGCAGTACGTC.

The V gene is TRBV5-6, the J gene TRBJ1-2; D gene uncertain. Trimming removed 0 bases from V and 0 bases from J, with 9 bases in between. The CDR3 consists of 15 residues. Germline-derived CDR1 and CDR2 are SGHDT and YYEEEE. CDR3 sequence reads: CASSLGRNTNYGYTF. As DNA, the CDR3 is TGTGCCAGCAGCTTGGGACGGAATACTAACTATGGCTACACCTTC. The entire variable domain, with the rest obtained from reference TRBV5-6 and TRBJ1-2, is as follows: DAGVTQSPTHLIKTRGQQVTLRCSPKSGHDTVSWYQQALGQGPQFIFQYYEEEERQRGNFPDRFSGHQFPNYSSELNVNALLLGDSALYLCASSLGRNTNYGYTFGSGTRLTVV.

The rearrangement uses TRBV6-6 and TRBJ2-1; 9 nucleotides line up with TRBD2. V was clipped by 6 bases and J by 8 bases; unmatched bases: 8. CDR3 length equals 14 residues. The germline V gene has CDR1 MNHNY and CDR2 SVGAGI (reference sequence). CDR3: CASRRGGPLDEQFF. The DNA of the CDR3 is TGTGCCAGCAGGCGGGGGGGCCCCCTCGATGAGCAGTTCTTC.

This chain connects TRBV6-2 or TRBV6-3 to TRBJ2-7; D uncertain. V was pared by 0 bases and J by 2 bases, with 8 bases between. Germline-derived CDR1 and CDR2 are MNHEY and SVGEGT. The CDR3 consists of 14 residues. The CDR3 coding sequence is TGTGCCAGCAGTTACTCGGGCACTACCTACGAGCAGTACTTC. Translating it yields CASSYSGTTYEQYF.

The chain carries TRBV10-3 and TRBJ2-1; the D gene is possibly TRBD1 (6 bases). The V gene lost 4 bases and the J gene lost 0 bases, with 19 bases spanning the gap. Germline-derived CDR1 and CDR2 are ENHRY and SYGVKD. The CDR3 has 18 residues. CDR3 coding DNA: TGTGCCATCAGTGGGGTCCCTGGACAGCCCTCCTCCTACAATGAGCAGTTCTTC. Protein sequence: CAISGVPGQPSSYNEQFF.

V is TRBV19 and J is TRBJ1-1; D is undetermined. The V end lost 1 base, the J end lost 1 base, and 7 bases lay between the germline ends. Germline V CDR1 and CDR2: LNHDA, SQIVND (reference sequence). The CDR3 loop spans 14 amino acids. The CDR3 protein is CASSIARGNTEAFF. The CDR3 bases are TGTGCCAGTAGTATAGCAAGAGGGAACACTGAAGCTTTCTTT.

The J gene is TRBJ1-2, the V gene TRBV7-2; 9 bases agree with TRBD1. Germline values: CDR1 SGHTA, CDR2 FQGNSA. The CDR3 totals 18 residues. Losses at the gene ends were 2 bases for V and 3 bases for J; bases not matched to a gene: 13. The CDR3 sequence: CASSLKGASRDRDYGYTF. CDR3 coding DNA: TGTGCCAGCAGCTTAAAGGGGGCAAGCCGGGACAGGGACTATGGCTACACCTTC.

The chain recombines TRBV30 with TRBJ1-1; TRBD1 matches at 9 bases. Germline CDR1 and CDR2: GTSNPN and SVGIG (reference sequence). V gave up 3 bases and J gave up 9 bases; unmatched junction bases: 5. The CDR3 totals 12 residues. DNA of the CDR3: TGTGCCTGGAGAACAGGGGGCGGGAAAGCTTTCTTT. Amino acid sequence: CAWRTGGGKAFF.